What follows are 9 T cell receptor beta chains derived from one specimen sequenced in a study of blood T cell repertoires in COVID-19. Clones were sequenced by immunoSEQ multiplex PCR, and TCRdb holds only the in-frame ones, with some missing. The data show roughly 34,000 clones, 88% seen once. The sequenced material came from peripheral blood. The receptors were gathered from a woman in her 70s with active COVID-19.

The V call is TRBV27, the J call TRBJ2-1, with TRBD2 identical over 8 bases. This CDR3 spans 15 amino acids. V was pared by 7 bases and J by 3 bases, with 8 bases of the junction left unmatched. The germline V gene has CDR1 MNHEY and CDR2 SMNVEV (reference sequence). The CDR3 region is CASIRTGGLYNEQFF. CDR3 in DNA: TGTGCCAGCATCCGAACGGGGGGGCTCTACAATGAGCAGTTCTTC.

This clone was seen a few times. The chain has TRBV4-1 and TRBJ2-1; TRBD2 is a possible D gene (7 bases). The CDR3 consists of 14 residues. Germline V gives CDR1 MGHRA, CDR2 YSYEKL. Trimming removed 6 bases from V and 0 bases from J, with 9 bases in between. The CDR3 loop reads CASSRGGSYNEQFF. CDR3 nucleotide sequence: TGCGCCAGCAGTAGGGGGGGCTCCTACAATGAGCAGTTCTTC.

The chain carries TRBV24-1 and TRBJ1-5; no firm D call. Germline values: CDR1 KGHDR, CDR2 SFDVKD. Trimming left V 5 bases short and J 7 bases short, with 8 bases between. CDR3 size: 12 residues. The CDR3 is CATSGGVQPQHF. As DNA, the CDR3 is TGTGCCACCAGTGGCGGAGTACAGCCCCAGCATTTT.

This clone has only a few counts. For the CDR3, the DNA is TGTGCCAGCAGCTTAGGGGGGGGGACCCAGTACTTC. As protein: CASSLGGGTQYF. The V gene is TRBV7-9, the J gene TRBJ2-5; 7 bases are shared with TRBD2. Germline-derived CDR1 and CDR2 are SEHNR and FQNEAQ (reference sequence). V was clipped by 1 base and J by 7 bases; unmatched bases: 0. This CDR3 is built from 12 residues.

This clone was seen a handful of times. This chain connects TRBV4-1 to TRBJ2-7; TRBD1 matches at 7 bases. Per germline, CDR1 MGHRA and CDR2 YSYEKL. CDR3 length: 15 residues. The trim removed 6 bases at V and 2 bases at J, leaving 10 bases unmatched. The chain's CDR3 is CASSSEGTATYEQYF. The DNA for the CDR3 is TGCGCCAGCAGTTCCGAGGGGACAGCCACCTACGAGCAGTACTTC.

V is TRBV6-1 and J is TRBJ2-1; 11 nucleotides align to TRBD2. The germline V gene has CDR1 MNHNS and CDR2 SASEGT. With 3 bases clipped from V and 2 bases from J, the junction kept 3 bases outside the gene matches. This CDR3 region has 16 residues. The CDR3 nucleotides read TGTGCCAGCAGTGAGACTAGCGGGGAACCCTACAATGAGCAGTTCTTC. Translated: CASSETSGEPYNEQFF.

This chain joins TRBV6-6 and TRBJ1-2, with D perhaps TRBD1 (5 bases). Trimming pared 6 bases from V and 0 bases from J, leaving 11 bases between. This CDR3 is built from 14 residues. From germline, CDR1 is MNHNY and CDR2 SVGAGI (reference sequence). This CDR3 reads CASSAGHSNYGYTF. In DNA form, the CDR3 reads TGTGCCAGCAGCGCTGGACACTCTAACTATGGCTACACCTTC.

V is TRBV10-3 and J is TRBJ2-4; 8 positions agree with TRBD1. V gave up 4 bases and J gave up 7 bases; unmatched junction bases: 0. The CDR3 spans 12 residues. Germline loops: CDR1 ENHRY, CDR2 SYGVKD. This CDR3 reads CAISGTGNIQYF. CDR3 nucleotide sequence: TGTGCCATCAGTGGGACAGGGAACATTCAGTACTTC.

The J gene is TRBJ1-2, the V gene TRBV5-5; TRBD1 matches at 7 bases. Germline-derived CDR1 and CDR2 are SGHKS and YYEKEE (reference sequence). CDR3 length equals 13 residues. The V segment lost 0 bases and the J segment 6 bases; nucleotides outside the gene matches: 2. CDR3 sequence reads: CASSLVGTDGYTF. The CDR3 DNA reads TGTGCCAGCAGCTTGGTCGGGACAGATGGCTACACCTTC.